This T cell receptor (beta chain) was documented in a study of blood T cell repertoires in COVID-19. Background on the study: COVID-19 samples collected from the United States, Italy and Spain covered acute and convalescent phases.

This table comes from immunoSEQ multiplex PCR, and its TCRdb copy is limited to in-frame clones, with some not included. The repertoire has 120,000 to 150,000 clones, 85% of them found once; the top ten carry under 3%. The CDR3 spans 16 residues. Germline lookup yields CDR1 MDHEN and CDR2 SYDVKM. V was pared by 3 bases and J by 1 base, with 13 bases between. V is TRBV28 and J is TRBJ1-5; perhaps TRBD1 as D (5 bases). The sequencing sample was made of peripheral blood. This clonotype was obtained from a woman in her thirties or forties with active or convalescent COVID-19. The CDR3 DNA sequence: TGTGCCAGCAGTTTCTTCGCGGGGGAGAGCAATCAGCCCCAGCATTTT. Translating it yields CASSFFAGESNQPQHF.